These T cell receptor beta chains were read from a single sample in a study of post-analysis software for immune sequencing data. TCRdb independently ran MiXCR on the PCR reads; one entry per CDR3 protein. This table has about 170,000 distinct CDR3 sequences, approximately 30% appearing once. Sequencing was done on a sample of blood. The source is a girl aged 10-17 years with multiple sclerosis. Each CDR3 is given with its conserved first and last residue. The order of the fields is V gene, clone size, J gene, D gene, CDR3 DNA, CDR3 protein. The D gene is left open where the match is weak. Clone size is shown for a subset of rows, as once, few, many or a class of expanded clone.

TRBV7-9	.	TRBJ2-3	.	TGTGCCAGCAGCTTAGGTTTCGGGACTTCTAGCACAGATACGCAGTATTTT	CASSLGFGTSSTDTQYF
TRBV5-4	few	TRBJ2-7	TRBD2	TGTGCCAGCAGCACTAGCGGGAGGGCCATCAATGAGCAGTACTTC	CASSTSGRAINEQYF
TRBV28	many	TRBJ2-7	.	TGTGCCAGCAGTTTGAGAGGGTACGAGCAGTACTTC	CASSLRGYEQYF
TRBV6-1	many	TRBJ2-1	TRBD2	TGTGCCAGCAGTGAATGGGGACTAGCGGGAGTTGTGCAGTTCTTC	CASSEWGLAGVVQFF
TRBV5-1	few	TRBJ1-1	.	TGCGCCAGCAGCTTGCCCCTGGCAGGGACAACCGCTGAAGCTTTCTTT	CASSLPLAGTTAEAFF
TRBV9	many	TRBJ2-3	.	TGTGCCAGCAGCGCCTTAAGCACAGATACGCAGTATTTT	CASSALSTDTQYF
TRBV5-1	.	TRBJ2-1	.	TGCGCCGGCAGCCGCCAGGGGACCGGAAAATACAATGAGCAGTTCTTC	CAGSRQGTGKYNEQFF
TRBV28	few	TRBJ1-5	.	TGTGCCAGCATAGGGTCAGGGGTCCAGCCCCAGCATTTT	CASIGSGVQPQHF
TRBV5-6	many	TRBJ2-3	.	TGTGCCAGCAGCTTTGTGCGTACCGCCGATACGCAGTATTTT	CASSFVRTADTQYF
TRBV4-1	few	TRBJ1-1	.	TGCGCCAGCAGCCCCTCAATACGGGTTCTTGGGTTAGAGAACGCTGAAGCTTTCTTT	CASSPSIRVLGLENAEAFF
TRBV7-3	.	TRBJ1-1	.	TGTGCCAGCAGCCAGGGACATCAGAACACTGAAGCTTTCTTT	CASSQGHQNTEAFF
TRBV20-1	many	TRBJ2-1	.	TGCAGTGCTAGACGGAAGGAGGTCTACAATGAGCAGTTCTTC	CSARRKEVYNEQFF
TRBV12-3/TRBV12-4	many	TRBJ2-5	TRBD2	TGTGCCAGCAGTTTAAGACTAGCGGAAGAGACCCAGTACTTC	CASSLRLAEETQYF
TRBV7-2	many	TRBJ2-7	.	TGTGCCAGCAGCTTAGATCGGGGCCCCTACGAGCAGTACTTC	CASSLDRGPYEQYF
TRBV12-5	.	TRBJ1-5	.	TGTGCTAGGGAGGCCTCGAATCAGCCCCAGCATTTT	CAREASNQPQHF
TRBV28	many	TRBJ2-7	.	TGTGCCAGCAAGTCTGAGGGGGGCTACGAGCAGTACTTC	CASKSEGGYEQYF
TRBV7-9	few	TRBJ2-5	.	TGTGCCAGCAGCTCAAGGACACCACAAGAGACCCAGTACTTC	CASSSRTPQETQYF
TRBV29-1	many	TRBJ2-1	TRBD2	TGCAGCGTCGGACTAGCGGGAGTCGGGATAAATGAGCAGTTCTTC	CSVGLAGVGINEQFF
TRBV2	.	TRBJ2-3	TRBD2	TGTGCCAGCGGCGCCTGGGACTATCGCGGGACAGATACGCAGTATTTT	CASGAWDYRGTDTQYF
TRBV5-6	few	TRBJ1-1	.	TGTGCCAGCAGCTTGGGTTGGGAAGGAATGGGAGCTTTCTTT	CASSLGWEGMGAFF
TRBV13	few	TRBJ1-2	.	TGTGCCAGCAGCTCCAAGACGGATGTGAACTATGGCTACACCTTC	CASSSKTDVNYGYTF
TRBV6-2/TRBV6-3	many	TRBJ2-1	TRBD2	TGTGCCAGCGCAAACTTTTGGCTAGCGGGAGTGACCTACAATGAGCAGTTCTTC	CASANFWLAGVTYNEQFF
TRBV5-1	.	TRBJ1-1	.	TGCGCCAGCAGCTTGGACAGGGACGACAGTGAAGCTTTCTTT	CASSLDRDDSEAFF
TRBV4-1	many	TRBJ2-3	.	TGCGCCAGCAGCCAAGATTTTCATCGGGGAGTCACAGATACGCAGTATTTT	CASSQDFHRGVTDTQYF
TRBV30	.	TRBJ2-3	.	TGTGCCTGGGGGCGTTCGACGGTAGATACGCAGTATTTT	CAWGRSTVDTQYF
TRBV6-6	many	TRBJ2-5	TRBD1	TGTGCCAGCAGTTACTGGGGGGACAGGGGCCAAGAGACCCAGTACTTC	CASSYWGDRGQETQYF
TRBV20-1	.	TRBJ2-1	.	TGCAGTGCTAGAACCCTACGGGGTGAGCAGTTCTTC	CSARTLRGEQFF
TRBV27	few	TRBJ2-7	.	TGTGCCAGCAGTGAAGGGTCTCACGAGCAGTACTTC	CASSEGSHEQYF
TRBV6-2/TRBV6-3	few	TRBJ2-3	.	TGTGCCAGCAGTTACAACAGCCAGGGCACAGATACGCAGTATTTT	CASSYNSQGTDTQYF
TRBV11-2	few	TRBJ2-5	TRBD1	TGTGCCAGCACCTTAATGTCCGGACAGGGCGGTTCGGCCCAGTACTTC	CASTLMSGQGGSAQYF
TRBV6-2/TRBV6-3	.	TRBJ2-7	.	TGTGCCAGCAGCCCGGCGGGGAGTGGGGAGCAGTACTTC	CASSPAGSGEQYF
TRBV5-1	many	TRBJ2-1	.	TGTGCCAGCAGTTTAGGGCAGGGTAACGAGCAGTTCTTC	CASSLGQGNEQFF
TRBV10-3	many	TRBJ2-3	.	TGTGCCATCAGTGAACTAGCTCCAAGGGATACGCAGTATTTT	CAISELAPRDTQYF
TRBV24-1	.	TRBJ1-1	.	TGTGCCACCAGTGATTCAAACACTGAAGCTTTCTTT	CATSDSNTEAFF
TRBV28	few	TRBJ2-5	.	TGTGCCAGCAGCTCCAGGGGTTGGGATACGTACCAAGAGACCCAGTACTTC	CASSSRGWDTYQETQYF